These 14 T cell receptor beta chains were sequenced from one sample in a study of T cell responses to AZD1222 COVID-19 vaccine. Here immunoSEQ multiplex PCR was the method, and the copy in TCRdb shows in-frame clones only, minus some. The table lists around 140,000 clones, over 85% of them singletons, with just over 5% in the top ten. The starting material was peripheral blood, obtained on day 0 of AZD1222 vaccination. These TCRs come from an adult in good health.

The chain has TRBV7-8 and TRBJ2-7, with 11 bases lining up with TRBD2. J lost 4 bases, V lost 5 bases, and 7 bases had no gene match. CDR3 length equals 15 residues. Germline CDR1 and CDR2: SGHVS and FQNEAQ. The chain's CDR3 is CASSPVLAGGYEQYF. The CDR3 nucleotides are TGTGCCAGCAGCCCTGTTTTAGCGGGAGGGTACGAGCAGTACTTC.

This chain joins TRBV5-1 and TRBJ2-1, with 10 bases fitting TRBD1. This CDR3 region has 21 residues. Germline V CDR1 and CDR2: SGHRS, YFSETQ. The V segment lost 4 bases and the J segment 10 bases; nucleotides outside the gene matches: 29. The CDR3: CASSTGTGVSRWEGRGIEQFF. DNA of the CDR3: TGCGCCAGCAGCACCGGGACAGGGGTTTCTCGGTGGGAGGGACGGGGGATAGAGCAGTTCTTC.

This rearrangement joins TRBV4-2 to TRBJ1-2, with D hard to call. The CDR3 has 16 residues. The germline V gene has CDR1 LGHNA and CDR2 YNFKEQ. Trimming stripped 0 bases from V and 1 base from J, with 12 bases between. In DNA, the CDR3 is TGTGCCAGCAGCCAAGATGCGGCAGGCAATAACTATGGCTACACCTTC. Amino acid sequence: CASSQDAAGNNYGYTF.

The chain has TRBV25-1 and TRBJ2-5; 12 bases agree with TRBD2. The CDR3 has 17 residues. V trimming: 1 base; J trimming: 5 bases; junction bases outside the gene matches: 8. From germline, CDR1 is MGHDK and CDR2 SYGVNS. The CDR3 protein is CASSESASGGARETQYF. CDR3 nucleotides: TGTGCCAGCAGTGAATCAGCTAGCGGGGGGGCGCGGGAGACCCAGTACTTC.

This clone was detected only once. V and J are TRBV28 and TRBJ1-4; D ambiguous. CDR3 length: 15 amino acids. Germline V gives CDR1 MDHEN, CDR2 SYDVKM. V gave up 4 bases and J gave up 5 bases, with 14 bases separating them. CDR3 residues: CASSSFGQENEKLFF. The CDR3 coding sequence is TGTGCCAGCAGTTCGTTCGGCCAGGAGAATGAAAAACTGTTTTTT.

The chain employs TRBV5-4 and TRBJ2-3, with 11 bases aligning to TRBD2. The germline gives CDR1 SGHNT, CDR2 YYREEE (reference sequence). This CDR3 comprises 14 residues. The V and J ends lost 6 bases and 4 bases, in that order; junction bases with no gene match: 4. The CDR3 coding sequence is TGTGCCAGCAAGCTAGCGGGAGGCTCAGATACGCAGTATTTT. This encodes CASKLAGGSDTQYF.

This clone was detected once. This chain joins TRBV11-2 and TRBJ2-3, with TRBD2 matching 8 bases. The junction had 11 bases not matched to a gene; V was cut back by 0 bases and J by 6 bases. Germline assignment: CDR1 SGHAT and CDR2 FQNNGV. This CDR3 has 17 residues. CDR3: CASSLDRYRAGADTQYF. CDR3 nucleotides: TGTGCCAGCAGCTTAGATAGATATCGAGCGGGAGCGGATACGCAGTATTTT.

CDR3 nucleotide sequence: TGTGCCAGCAGTTCCCAGCGGTATTCCTACGAGCAGTACTTC. The encoded protein is CASSSQRYSYEQYF. The genes are TRBV6-5 and TRBJ2-7; a possible D gene is TRBD2 (5 bases). The CDR3 contains 14 residues. V lost 4 bases and J lost 1, with 11 bases in between. Germline-derived CDR1 and CDR2 are MNHEY and SVGAGI.

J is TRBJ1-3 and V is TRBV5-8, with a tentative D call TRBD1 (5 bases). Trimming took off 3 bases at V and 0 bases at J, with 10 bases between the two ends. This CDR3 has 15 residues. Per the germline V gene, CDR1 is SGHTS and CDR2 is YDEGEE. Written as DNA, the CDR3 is TGTGCCAGCAGCTCGGGACTGATCTCTGGAAACACCATATATTTT. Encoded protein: CASSSGLISGNTIYF.

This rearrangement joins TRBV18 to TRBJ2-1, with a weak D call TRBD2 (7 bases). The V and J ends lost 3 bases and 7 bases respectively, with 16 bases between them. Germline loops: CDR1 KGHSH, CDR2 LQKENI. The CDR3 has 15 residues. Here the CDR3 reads CASSPSGGALNEQFF. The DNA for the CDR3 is TGTGCCAGCTCACCTTCGGGGGGCGCGTTGAATGAGCAGTTCTTC. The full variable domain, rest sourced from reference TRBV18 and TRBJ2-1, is NAGVMQNPRHLVRRRGQEARLRCSPMKGHSHVYWYRQLPEEGLKFMVYLQKENIIDESGMPKERFSAEFPKEGPSILRIQQVVRGDSAAYFCASSPSGGALNEQFFGPGTRLTVL.

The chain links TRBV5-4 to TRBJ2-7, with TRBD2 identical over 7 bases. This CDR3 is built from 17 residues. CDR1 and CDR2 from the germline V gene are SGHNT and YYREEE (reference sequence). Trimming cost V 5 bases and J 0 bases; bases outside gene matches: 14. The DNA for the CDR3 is TGTGCCAGCAGACCAGGCGGGGCTAGCGGAAGCTCCTACGAGCAGTACTTC. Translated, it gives CASRPGGASGSSYEQYF.

CDR3 protein: CASSLSRATNEKLFF. CDR3 sequence (DNA): TGTGCCAGCAGCTTAAGCAGGGCAACTAATGAAAAACTGTTTTTT. The chain uses TRBV7-9 and TRBJ1-4; tentative D call: TRBD1 (5 bases). CDR3 size: 15 residues. V gave up 2 bases and J gave up 0 bases, with 7 bases separating them. CDR1 is SEHNR, CDR2 FQNEAQ, per germline (reference sequence).

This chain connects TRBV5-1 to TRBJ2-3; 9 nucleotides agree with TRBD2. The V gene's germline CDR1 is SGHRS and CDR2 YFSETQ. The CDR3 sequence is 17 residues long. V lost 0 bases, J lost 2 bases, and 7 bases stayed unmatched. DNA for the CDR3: TGCGCCAGCAGCTTGGGCCCAGCGGGAGGAACCACAGATACGCAGTATTTT. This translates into CASSLGPAGGTTDTQYF.

CDR3 DNA sequence: TGCGCCAGCAGCCCTAACCCGGGACCTCAGACAGATACGCAGTATTTT. Its protein product is CASSPNPGPQTDTQYF. The chain uses TRBV5-1 and TRBJ2-3; D tentatively fits TRBD1 or TRBD2 (5 bases each). The germline CDR1 and CDR2 sequences are SGHRS and YFSETQ. The CDR3 has 16 residues. Trimming took 4 bases from V and 3 from J, leaving 18 bases between them.